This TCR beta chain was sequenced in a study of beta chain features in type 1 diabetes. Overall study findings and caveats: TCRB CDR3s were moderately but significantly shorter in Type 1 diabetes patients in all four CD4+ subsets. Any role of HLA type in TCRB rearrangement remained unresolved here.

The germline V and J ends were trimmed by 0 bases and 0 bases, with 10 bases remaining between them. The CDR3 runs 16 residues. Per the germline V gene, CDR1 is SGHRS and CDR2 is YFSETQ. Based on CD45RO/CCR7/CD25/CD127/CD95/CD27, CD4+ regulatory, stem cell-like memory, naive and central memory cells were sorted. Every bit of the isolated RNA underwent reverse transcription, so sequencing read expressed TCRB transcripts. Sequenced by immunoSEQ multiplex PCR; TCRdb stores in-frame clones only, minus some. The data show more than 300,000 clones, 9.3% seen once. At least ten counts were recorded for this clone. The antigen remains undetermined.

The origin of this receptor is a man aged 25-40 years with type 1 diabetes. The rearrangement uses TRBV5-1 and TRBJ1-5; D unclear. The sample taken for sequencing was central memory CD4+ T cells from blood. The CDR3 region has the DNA TGCGCCAGCAGCTTGGGGGAGTGGAGTAGCAATCAGCCCCAGCATTTT. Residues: CASSLGEWSSNQPQHF.